The 8 T cell receptor beta chains reported below all come from one sample, sequenced in a study of blood T cell repertoires in COVID-19 (TCRdb year 2020). Libraries were built with the immunoSEQ multiplex PCR assay. TCRdb retrieved this table from immuneACCESS and kept in-frame rearrangements only. Not all clones are present; in checked studies, unresolved V genes account for under half, and no reason is known for the remainder. For this sample the table gives around 250,000 clones, of which over 70% were detected only once. The top ten hold roughly 5.8% of the sample. Source material: peripheral blood. These receptors were collected from a man older than 75 with acute or convalescent COVID-19.

This clone was observed a few times. This chain joins TRBV6-1 and TRBJ1-2; 10 positions agree with TRBD1. The CDR3 runs 14 residues. Germline CDR1 and CDR2: MNHNS and SASEGT. The V gene end was trimmed by 3 bases and the J gene end by 8 bases; junction bases not matched to a gene: 6. The CDR3 nucleotides are TGTGCCAGCAGTGACCCACGACAGGGGGCCGGCTACACCTTC. Translated: CASSDPRQGAGYTF.

This clone was found a few times. DNA of the CDR3: TGTGCCAGCAGTCCAACCGGGACAGGGAGAGAAAAACTGTTTTTT. Translation gives CASSPTGTGREKLFF. The chain carries TRBV28 and TRBJ1-4; TRBD1 matches 9 bases. Per the germline V gene, CDR1 is MDHEN and CDR2 is SYDVKM. V lost 5 bases, J lost 8 bases, and 9 bases stayed unmatched. The CDR3 extends over 15 amino acids. The whole variable domain, filled in from reference TRBV28 and TRBJ1-4, reads DVKVTQSSRYLVKRTGEKVFLECVQDMDHENMFWYRQDPGLGLRLIYFSYDVKMKEKGDIPEGYSVSREKKERFSLILESASTNQTSMYLCASSPTGTGREKLFFGSGTQLSVL.

A few counts support this clone. The genes are TRBV2 and TRBJ1-6; TRBD1 is a possible D gene (6 bases). V was trimmed by 7 bases and J by 11 bases, leaving 12 bases between them. Per the germline V gene, CDR1 is SNHLY and CDR2 is FYNNEI. CDR3 size: 12 residues. The CDR3 here is CASNAGTTPLHF. The CDR3 nucleotides are TGTGCCAGCAATGCCGGGACAACACCCCTCCACTTT. Full variable domain (remainder filled in from reference TRBV2 and TRBJ1-6): EPEVTQTPSHQVTQMGQEVILRCVPISNHLYFYWYRQILGQKVEFLVSFYNNEISEKSEIFDDQFSVERPDGSNFTLKIRSTKLEDSAMYFCASNAGTTPLHFGNGTRLTVT.

The chain recombines TRBV28 with TRBJ2-5; weak D call: TRBD2 (6 bases). Germline V CDR1 and CDR2: MDHEN, SYDVKM. The V and J ends lost 10 bases and 2 bases respectively, with 14 bases between them. CDR3 length: 13 amino acids. The CDR3 coding sequence is TGTGCCACAAGGAGGGGTTATCAAGAGACCCAGTACTTC. Its translation is CATRRGYQETQYF.

The sample holds one count of this clone. The genes are TRBV3-1 (or the pseudogene TRBV3-2) and TRBJ1-1; D is ambiguous. The germline gives CDR1 LGHDT, CDR2 YNNKEL (reference sequence). The CDR3 spans 14 residues. Between the trimmed V and J ends, which lost 1 base and 3 bases, there was a span of 9 bases. CDR3 region: CASSQVMSDTEAFF. CDR3 DNA sequence: TGTGCCAGCAGCCAAGTCATGTCGGACACTGAAGCTTTCTTT.

The chain couples TRBV6-5 to TRBJ1-2, with 7 bases fitting TRBD1. The V gene end was trimmed by 0 bases and the J gene end by 4 bases; junction bases not matched to a gene: 8. CDR1 is MNHEY and CDR2 is SVGAGI in the germline V gene. The CDR3 is made up of 16 amino acids. The CDR3 loop is CASSYSTGEGAYGYTF. The CDR3 nucleotides read TGTGCCAGCAGTTACTCTACAGGGGAAGGGGCCTATGGCTACACCTTC.

V is TRBV19 and J is TRBJ1-5; 9 bases are a match to TRBD1. The CDR3 runs to 15 residues. In germline, CDR1 is LNHDA, CDR2 SQIVND (reference sequence). Trimming took 10 bases from V and 4 from J; bases not matched to a gene: 11. CDR3: CATRISGTGNQPQHF. The CDR3 region has the DNA TGTGCCACAAGAATTTCCGGGACAGGGAATCAGCCCCAGCATTTT.

CDR3 DNA: TGTGCCACCAGCAGGGCGGCGGGAGGGTACAATGAGCAGTTCTTC. Translated, it gives CATSRAAGGYNEQFF. The V and J genes are TRBV15 and TRBJ2-1; 9 nucleotides match TRBD2. The CDR3 contains 15 residues. J lost 4 bases, V lost 3 bases, and 4 bases had no gene match. In germline, CDR1 is LNHNV, CDR2 YYDKDF (reference sequence).